This T cell receptor beta chain was profiled in a study of T-cell reconstitution after alpha-beta-depleted transplantation in children. Unique molecular identifiers tagged the TCRbeta library. From the PCR reads, TCRdb called clonotypes with MiXCR, one entry per CDR3 protein. The data hold around 480,000 distinct CDR3 sequences, with approximately 32% observed a single time. CDR1 is MNHEY and CDR2 is SVGAGI in the germline V gene. J lost 3 bases, V lost 0 bases, and 4 bases had no gene match. This CDR3 has 16 residues. The rearrangement joins TRBV6-5 to TRBJ2-4, with TRBD1 matching over 8 bases. The sample consisted of PBMCs from the stem cell graft donor, taken from the stem cell graft. The TCR was taken from a human donor who donated a stem cell graft to a child with aplastic anemia. The CDR3 nucleotides read TGTGCCAGCAGTTACTCTGACAGGGGCGACAAAAACATTCAGTACTTC. Amino acids: CASSYSDRGDKNIQYF.